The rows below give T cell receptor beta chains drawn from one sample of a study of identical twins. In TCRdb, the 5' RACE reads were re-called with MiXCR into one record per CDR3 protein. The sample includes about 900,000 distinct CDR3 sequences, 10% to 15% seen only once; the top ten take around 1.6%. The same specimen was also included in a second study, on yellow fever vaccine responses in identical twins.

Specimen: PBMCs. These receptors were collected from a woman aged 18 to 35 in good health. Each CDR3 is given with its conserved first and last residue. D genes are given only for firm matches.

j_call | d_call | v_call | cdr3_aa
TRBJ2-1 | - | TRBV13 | CASSFILGSYNEQFF
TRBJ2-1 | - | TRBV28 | CATTGESSYNEQFF
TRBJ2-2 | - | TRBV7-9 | CASSGSGNTGELFF
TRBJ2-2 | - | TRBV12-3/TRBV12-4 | CASTQPGFADTGELFF
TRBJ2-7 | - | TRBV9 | CASSSGHLGTYEQYF
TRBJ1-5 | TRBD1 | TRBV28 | CASNLDRPLGQPQHF
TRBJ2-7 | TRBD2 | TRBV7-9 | CASSPGLAGGFSYEQYF
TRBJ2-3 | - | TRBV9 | CASSAWGADTQYF
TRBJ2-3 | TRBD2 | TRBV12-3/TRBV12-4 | CASNGLAENTDTQYF
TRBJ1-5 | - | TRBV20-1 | CSAGNQPQHF
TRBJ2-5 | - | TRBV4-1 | CASSQTIRLDRRGPEETQYF
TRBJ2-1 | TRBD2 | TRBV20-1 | CSAPDSSGRAWEQFF
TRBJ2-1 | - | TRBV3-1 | CASSQAGPNYNEQFF
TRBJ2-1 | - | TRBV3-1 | CASSLKPGLNNEQFF
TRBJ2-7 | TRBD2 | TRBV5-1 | CASSLGTSGPVGEQYF
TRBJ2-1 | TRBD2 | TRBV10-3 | CAIGSTSGSFNEQFF
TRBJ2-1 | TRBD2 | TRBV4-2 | CARSPGLPGGREVNEQFF
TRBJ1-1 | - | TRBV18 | CASSPPALFRNTEAFF
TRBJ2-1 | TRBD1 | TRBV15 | CATSRKPGQGIDEQFF
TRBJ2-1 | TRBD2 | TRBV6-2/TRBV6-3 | CAARGSGRGEQFF
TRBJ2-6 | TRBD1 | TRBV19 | CASSIVTGFSGANVLTF
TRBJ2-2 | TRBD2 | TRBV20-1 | CSASGLAGGRDTGELFF
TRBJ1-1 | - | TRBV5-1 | CASSLNLVRNTEAFF
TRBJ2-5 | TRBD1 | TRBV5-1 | CASSLPQGAQETQYF
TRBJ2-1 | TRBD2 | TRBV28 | CASSPERLAGVGNEQFF
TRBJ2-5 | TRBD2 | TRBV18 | CASSLALLSGRALSGETQYF
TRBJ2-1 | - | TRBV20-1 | CSARVQSSYNEQFF
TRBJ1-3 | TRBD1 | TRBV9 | CASSPPGQGIGNTIYF
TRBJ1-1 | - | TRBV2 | CASVRTENTEAFF
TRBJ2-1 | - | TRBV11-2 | CASTPTGSHEQFF
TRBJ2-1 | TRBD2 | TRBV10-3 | CAISEPSGTLTYNEQFF
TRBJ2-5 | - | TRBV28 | CASSFYLSGETQYF
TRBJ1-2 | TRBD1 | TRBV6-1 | CASSGTSGTGYGYTF
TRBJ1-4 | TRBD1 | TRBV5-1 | CASSVGTATTNEKLFF
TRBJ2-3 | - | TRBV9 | CASSAGPGTDTQYF
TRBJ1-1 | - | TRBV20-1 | CRAGLTNTEAFF
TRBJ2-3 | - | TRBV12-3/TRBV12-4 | CATRTTYSSTDTQYF
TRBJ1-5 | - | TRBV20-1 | CSARQGLYTSNQPQHF
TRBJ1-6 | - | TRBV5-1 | CASSLSGNSPLHF
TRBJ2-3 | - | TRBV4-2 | CASSQDVEPDTQYF
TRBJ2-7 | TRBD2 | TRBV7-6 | CASSPLTTSGSSYEQYF
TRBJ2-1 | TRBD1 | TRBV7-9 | CASSLLTGASNEQFF
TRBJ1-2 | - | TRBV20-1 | CSARQAGNYGYTF
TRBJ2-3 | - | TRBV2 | CASSDKPDTQYF
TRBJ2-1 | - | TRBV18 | CASSPPGGRVEQFF
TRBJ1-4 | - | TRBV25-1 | CASSELDVEQGLVATNEKLFF
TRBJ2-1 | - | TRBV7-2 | CASSLVDHNEQFF